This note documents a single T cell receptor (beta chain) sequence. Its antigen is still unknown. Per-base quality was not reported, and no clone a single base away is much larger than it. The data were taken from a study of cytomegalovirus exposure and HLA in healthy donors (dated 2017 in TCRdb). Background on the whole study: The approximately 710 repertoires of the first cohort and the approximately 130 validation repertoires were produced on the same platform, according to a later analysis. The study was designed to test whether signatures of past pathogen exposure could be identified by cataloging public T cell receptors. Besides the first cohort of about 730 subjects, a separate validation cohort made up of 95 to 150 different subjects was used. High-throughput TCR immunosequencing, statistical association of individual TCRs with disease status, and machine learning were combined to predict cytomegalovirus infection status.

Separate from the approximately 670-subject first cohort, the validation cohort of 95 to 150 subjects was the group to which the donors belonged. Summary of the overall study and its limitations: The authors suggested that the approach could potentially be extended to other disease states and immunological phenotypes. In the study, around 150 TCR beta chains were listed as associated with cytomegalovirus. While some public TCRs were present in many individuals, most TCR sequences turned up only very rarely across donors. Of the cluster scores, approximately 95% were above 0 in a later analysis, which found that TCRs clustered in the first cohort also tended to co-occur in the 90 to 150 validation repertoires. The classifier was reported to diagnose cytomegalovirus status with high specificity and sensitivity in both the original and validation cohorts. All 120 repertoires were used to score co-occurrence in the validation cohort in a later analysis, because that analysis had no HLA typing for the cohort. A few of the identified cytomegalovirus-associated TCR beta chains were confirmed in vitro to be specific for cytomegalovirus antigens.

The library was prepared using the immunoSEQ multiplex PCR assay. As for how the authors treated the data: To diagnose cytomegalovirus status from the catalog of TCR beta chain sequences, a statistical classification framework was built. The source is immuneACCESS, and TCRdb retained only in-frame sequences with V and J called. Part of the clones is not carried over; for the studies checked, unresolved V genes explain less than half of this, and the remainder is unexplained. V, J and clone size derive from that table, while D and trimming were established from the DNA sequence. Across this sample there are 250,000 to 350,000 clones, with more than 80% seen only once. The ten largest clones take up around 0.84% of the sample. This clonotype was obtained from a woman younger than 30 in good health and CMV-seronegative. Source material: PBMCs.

The nucleotide sequence is given as TGTGCCAGCAGTTACTACCCAGGGGACTATGGCTACACCTTC. Translation gives CASSYYPGDYGYTF. The sequence links TRBV6-6 to TRBJ1-2; a weak D assignment points to TRBD1 (6 bases agree). V is reduced by 1 base and J by 3 bases, leaving a spacing of 9 bases between them. The CDR3 sequence holds 14 residues, the cysteine and phenylalanine included. Left in the record is the CDR3 DNA by itself, 42 bases read in frame from the first base. According to the germline V gene (reference sequence), CDR1 reads MNHNY and CDR2 reads SVGAGI.